Following are 2 T cell receptor beta chains from one sample sequenced in a study of T-cell reconstitution after alpha-beta-depleted transplantation in children. Unique molecular identifiers tagged the TCRbeta library. Each CDR3 protein is one row after TCRdb ran MiXCR on the PCR reads. The sample shows more than 15,000 distinct CDR3 sequences, about 7.7% of them seen only once. This specimen consisted of PBMCs, mostly from graft donor cells, obtained 60 days after TCRalphabeta/CD19-depleted stem cell transplant. All receptors come from a boy less than two years old who had a stem cell transplant for Wiskott-Aldrich syndrome, so the T cells may come from the graft donor.

This clonotype appeared a few times. V gene TRBV5-1 combines with J gene TRBJ2-3, with 7 bases fitting TRBD1. The V gene's germline CDR1 is SGHRS and CDR2 YFSETQ. Trimming removed 2 bases from V and 2 bases from J; junction bases left unmatched: 8. CDR3 size: 16 residues. The chain's CDR3 is CASSLGDSFLTDTQYF. CDR3 nucleotide sequence: TGCGCCAGCAGCTTAGGGGACAGTTTTCTCACAGATACGCAGTATTTT.

The chain employs TRBV6-1 and TRBJ2-7, with TRBD1 matching 8 bases. Per the germline V gene, CDR1 is MNHNS and CDR2 is SASEGT. The CDR3 spans 13 residues. V shed 2 bases, J shed 9 bases, and the junction held 6 bases outside the gene matches. The CDR3 reads CASSELQGASQYF. The CDR3 bases are TGTGCCAGCAGTGAACTGCAGGGGGCATCGCAGTACTTC.